The rows below give T cell receptor beta chains drawn from one sample of a study of blood T cells in healthy people across ages. TCRdb called the 5' RACE reads again in MiXCR, with one record for every CDR3 protein. The profile shows 890,000 or so distinct CDR3 sequences, around 68% of them singletons. The sample consisted of blood. The receptors originated from a man aged 25 to 45 in good health. The CDR3 runs from the conserved cysteine through the conserved F or W. The D gene is left open where the match is weak. A row's size may be missing; if present it is once, few, many or a size class.

TRBD2	-	TRBJ2-5	TRBV5-5	TGTGCCAGCAGCTTGTACAGCGGGGGGGCTCCCGAAGAGACCCAGTACTTC	CASSLYSGGAPEETQYF
TRBD2	-	TRBJ2-3	TRBV6-6	TGTGCCAGCAGTTACGCCGGGGGGGATGGAGATACGCAGTATTTT	CASSYAGGDGDTQYF
-	-	TRBJ1-4	TRBV3-1	TGTGCCAGCAGCCCGACAGGAATTGAAAAACTGTTTTTT	CASSPTGIEKLFF
-	few	TRBJ2-7	TRBV6-2/TRBV6-3	TGTGCCAGCAGTTTCGACAGACCAGGATCCGAGCAGTACTTC	CASSFDRPGSEQYF
TRBD2	-	TRBJ2-1	TRBV7-3	TGTGCCATCAGCTTAGGACTAGCGGGGGGGCTGGGGGAGCAGTTCTTC	CAISLGLAGGLGEQFF
TRBD1	once	TRBJ2-5	TRBV20-1	TGCAGTGCTACCCAGGACAGGGGAGGTGAAGGGCAGTACTTC	CSATQDRGGEGQYF
-	once	TRBJ2-2	TRBV4-3	TGCGCCAGCAGCCAAGATGTGAACACCGGGGAGCTGTTTTTT	CASSQDVNTGELFF
-	few	TRBJ2-1	TRBV29-1	TGCAGCGCCACAGGCGACGAGTACAATGAGCAGTTCTTC	CSATGDEYNEQFF
-	-	TRBJ1-1	TRBV7-2	TGTGCCAGCAGCTTAGCGTCGGGGTACACTGAAGCTTTCTTT	CASSLASGYTEAFF
TRBD1	-	TRBJ2-5	TRBV6-5	TGTGCCAGCAGTTTTCCCGGGACAGGGGGGTCACAAGAGACCCAGTACTTC	CASSFPGTGGSQETQYF
TRBD1	-	TRBJ2-1	TRBV20-1	TGCAGTGCTAGAACGACAGGGGGCGCCTACAATGAGCAGTTCTTC	CSARTTGGAYNEQFF
TRBD2	few	TRBJ2-3	TRBV7-2	TGTGCCAGCAGCTCCCGACTAGCGGGGGGGAACGCAGATACGCAGTATTTT	CASSSRLAGGNADTQYF
TRBD2	-	TRBJ2-1	TRBV4-2	TGTGCCAGCAGCCGAGCGGGACTTCCGAGCTCCTACAATGAGCAGTTCTTC	CASSRAGLPSSYNEQFF
-	-	TRBJ2-4	TRBV27	TGTGCCAGCACCCCATCTGTGGCTGAGGAGCAGTACTTC	CASTPSVAEEQYF
-	-	TRBJ1-2	TRBV6-6	TGTGCCAGCAGTTACCAGCCAGGGGACTACTATGGCTACACCTTC	CASSYQPGDYYGYTF
TRBD1	-	TRBJ2-7	TRBV19	TGTGCCAGTAGTACCCCAAACAGGGGGAGGTACGAGCAGTACTTC	CASSTPNRGRYEQYF
-	-	TRBJ2-1	TRBV28	TGTGCCAGCAGTTGGCAGGACGGGGACAATGAGCAGTTCTTC	CASSWQDGDNEQFF
TRBD2	-	TRBJ2-1	TRBV3-1	TGTGCCAGCAGCCAAGATGGGCGGGGGGGAGGGGAGCAGTTCTTC	CASSQDGRGGGEQFF
-	-	TRBJ2-7	TRBV5-1	TGCGCCAGCAGCTCCGGGGCCAAATACGAGCAGTACTTC	CASSSGAKYEQYF
-	-	TRBJ2-5	TRBV21-1	TGTGCCAGCAGCAGCACCCGACAGGATGGAGAAGAGACCCAGTACTTC	CASSSTRQDGEETQYF
-	-	TRBJ2-5	TRBV5-1	TGCGCCAGCAGTGAACAGTGGAGTTCAGAGACCCAGTACTTC	CASSEQWSSETQYF
-	-	TRBJ2-3	TRBV20-1	TGCAGTGCTTCACAGGGTACAGACACAGATACGCAGTATTTT	CSASQGTDTDTQYF
-	-	TRBJ1-1	TRBV7-9	TGTGCCAGCAGCTTAGGCCAGCCCCCAGGCGCTTTCTTT	CASSLGQPPGAFF
-	-	TRBJ1-2	TRBV7-8	TGTGTCAGCAGCGTACAGGGTAACTATGGCTACACCTTC	CVSSVQGNYGYTF
-	-	TRBJ1-4	TRBV5-1	TGCGCCAGCAGCTTGAATTTAGGACTCAATGAAAAACTGTTTTTT	CASSLNLGLNEKLFF
TRBD1	-	TRBJ2-5	TRBV5-1	TGCGCCAGCAGCCTGGCCCCACACAGGGGAGTCATCGAGACCCAGTACTTC	CASSLAPHRGVIETQYF
-	-	TRBJ2-3	TRBV6-2/TRBV6-3	TGTGCCAGCAGCCCGGACTCCCCATCGGATACGCAGTATTTT	CASSPDSPSDTQYF
TRBD2	-	TRBJ2-1	TRBV7-9	TGTGCCAGCAGCTTAATTAGCGGGGGGAATTCTTTTTACAATGAGCAGTTCTTC	CASSLISGGNSFYNEQFF
TRBD1	-	TRBJ1-2	TRBV6-6	TGTGCCAGCAACGTACAGGGGGCAGGGAGTTATGGCTACACCTTC	CASNVQGAGSYGYTF
TRBD1	-	TRBJ2-2	TRBV9	TGTGCCAGCAGCGTGGGACAGGGGGAATTGTCCGGGGAGCTGTTTTTT	CASSVGQGELSGELFF
TRBD1	-	TRBJ1-2	TRBV7-9	TGTGCCAGCAGAGTACAGGGGGGCTATGGCTACACCTTC	CASRVQGGYGYTF
-	once	TRBJ2-7	TRBV2	TGTGCCAGCAGCCGGGTCGAGGGGGGCGAGCAGTACTTC	CASSRVEGGEQYF
TRBD2	-	TRBJ2-1	TRBV9	TGTGCCAGCAGCGTAGTAGTGAGCGGGGGAGGTTACAATGAGCAGTTCTTC	CASSVVVSGGGYNEQFF
-	-	TRBJ2-5	TRBV28	TGTGCCAGCAGTAGCCCGGGTAGCCTCCTAGAGACCCAGTACTTC	CASSSPGSLLETQYF
-	-	TRBJ2-7	TRBV7-2	TGTGCCAGCAGCTTAGGAGGGACAAAGTCCGACGAGCAGTACTTC	CASSLGGTKSDEQYF
-	-	TRBJ1-2	TRBV15	TGTGCCACCAGCATGGACAGTCTCTATGGCTACACCTTC	CATSMDSLYGYTF
-	many	TRBJ2-5	TRBV7-9	TGTGCCAGCAGCTCCACATCTGTGGGAGAGACCCAGTACTTC	CASSSTSVGETQYF